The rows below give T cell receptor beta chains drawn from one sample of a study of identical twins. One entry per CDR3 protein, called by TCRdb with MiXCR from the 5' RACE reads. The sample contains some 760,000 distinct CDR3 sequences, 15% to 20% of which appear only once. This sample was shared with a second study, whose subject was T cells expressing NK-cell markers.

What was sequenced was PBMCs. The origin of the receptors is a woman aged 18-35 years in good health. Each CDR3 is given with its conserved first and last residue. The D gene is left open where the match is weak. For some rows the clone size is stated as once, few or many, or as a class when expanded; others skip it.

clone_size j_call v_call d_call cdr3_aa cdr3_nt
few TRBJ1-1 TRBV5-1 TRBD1 CASSKSGGTEDTEAFF TGCGCCAGCAGCAAAAGCGGGGGGACAGAGGACACTGAAGCTTTCTTT
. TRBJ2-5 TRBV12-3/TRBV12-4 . CASSFPGLETQYF TGTGCCAGCAGTTTCCCGGGGCTAGAGACCCAGTACTTC
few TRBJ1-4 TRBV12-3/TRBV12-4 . CASSLVAPNEKLFF TGTGCCAGCAGCCTAGTAGCTCCTAATGAAAAACTGTTTTTT
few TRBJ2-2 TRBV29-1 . CSAFTGELFF TGCAGCGCCTTCACCGGGGAGCTGTTTTTT
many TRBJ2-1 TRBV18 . CASSPGGNEQFF TGTGCCAGCAGCCCCGGAGGGAATGAGCAGTTCTTC
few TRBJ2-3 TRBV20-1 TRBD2 CSVLRAGVADTQYF TGCAGTGTCCTCCGAGCGGGGGTCGCAGATACGCAGTATTTT
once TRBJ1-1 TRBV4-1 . CASSQGFLGQPNTEAFF TGCGCCAGCAGCCAAGGATTCCTTGGTCAGCCGAACACTGAAGCTTTCTTT
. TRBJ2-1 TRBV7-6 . CASSSGPRSYNEQFF TGTGCCAGCAGCAGCGGACCCCGCTCCTACAATGAGCAGTTCTTC
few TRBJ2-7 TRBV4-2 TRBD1 CASSQEYRQGSNEQYF TGTGCCAGCAGCCAAGAGTACAGACAGGGGAGCAACGAGCAGTACTTC
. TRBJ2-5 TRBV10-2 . CASKDMGETQYF TGCGCCAGCAAGGACATGGGGGAGACCCAGTACTTC
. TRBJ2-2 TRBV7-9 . CASSASSSGGELFF TGTGCCAGCAGCGCCAGTTCCTCTGGCGGGGAGCTGTTTTTT
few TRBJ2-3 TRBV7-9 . CASSQERDTQYF TGTGCCAGCAGCCAGGAGCGGGATACGCAGTATTTT
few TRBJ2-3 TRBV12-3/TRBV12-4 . CASSAQGPWTTDTQYF TGTGCCAGCAGTGCCCAGGGGCCTTGGACCACAGATACGCAGTATTTT
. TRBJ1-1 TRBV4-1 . CASSQDTRLSTEAFF TGCGCCAGCAGCCAAGATACACGGCTGAGCACTGAAGCTTTCTTT
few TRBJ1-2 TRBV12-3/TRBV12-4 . CASSRDRGLGVYGYTF TGTGCCAGCAGTCGAGACCGTGGACTGGGAGTCTATGGCTACACCTTC
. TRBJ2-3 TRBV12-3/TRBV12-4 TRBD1 CAPKVGDREYDTQYF TGTGCCCCCAAAGTAGGAGACAGGGAGTATGATACGCAGTATTTT
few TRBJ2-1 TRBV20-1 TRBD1 CSARDFTGVPNEQFF TGCAGTGCTAGAGACTTCACAGGGGTCCCCAATGAGCAGTTCTTC
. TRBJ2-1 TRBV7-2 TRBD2 CASSLLREGWHEQFF TGTGCCAGCAGCTTATTGCGGGAGGGCTGGCATGAGCAGTTCTTC
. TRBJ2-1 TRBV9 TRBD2 CASSGASGSHDEQFF TGTGCCAGCAGCGGGGCTAGCGGGAGTCATGATGAGCAGTTCTTC
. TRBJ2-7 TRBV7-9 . CASSQGYTAYEQYF TGTGCCAGCAGCCAGGGGTATACGGCCTACGAGCAGTACTTC
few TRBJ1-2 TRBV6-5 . CASSYSLGDYGYTF TGTGCCAGCAGTTACTCGTTGGGGGACTATGGCTACACCTTC
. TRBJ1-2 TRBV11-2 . CASSLGQDPRGYTF TGTGCCAGCAGCTTAGGACAGGATCCTCGTGGCTACACCTTC
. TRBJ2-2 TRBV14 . CASSQGRGTENTGELFF TGTGCCAGCAGCCAAGGTCGAGGGACGGAAAACACCGGGGAGCTGTTTTTT
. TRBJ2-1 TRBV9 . CASSVEREASRSFF TGTGCCAGCAGCGTAGAGAGGGAAGCGAGCCGGTCGTTCTTC
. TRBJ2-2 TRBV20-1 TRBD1 CSARDPGGAGGELFF TGCAGTGCTAGAGATCCAGGGGGCGCGGGCGGGGAGCTGTTTTTT
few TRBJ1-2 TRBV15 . CATSRTSNYGYTF TGTGCCACCAGTAGGACTAGTAACTATGGCTACACCTTC
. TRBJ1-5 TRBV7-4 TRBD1 CASSWGTDSNQPQHF TGTGCCAGCAGCTGGGGGACAGATAGCAATCAGCCCCAGCATTTT
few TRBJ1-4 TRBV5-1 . CASSSRQFNEKLFF TGCGCCAGCAGCTCACGACAGTTTAATGAAAAACTGTTTTTT
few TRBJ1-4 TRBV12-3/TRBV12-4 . CASSSLPGLDEKLFF TGTGCCAGCAGCAGCCTGCCGGGACTGGATGAAAAACTGTTTTTT
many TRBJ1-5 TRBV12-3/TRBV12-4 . CASRISSGGNQPQHF TGTGCCAGCAGGATCTCCTCCGGCGGCAATCAGCCCCAGCATTTT
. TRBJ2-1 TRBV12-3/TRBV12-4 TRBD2 CAFSLGIVVAGGDNEQFF TGTGCCTTCAGTTTAGGTATAGTAGTAGCGGGAGGTGACAATGAGCAGTTCTTC
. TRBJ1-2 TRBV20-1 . CSARDPGGRVYGYTF TGCAGTGCTAGAGACCCCGGGGGGCGCGTCTATGGCTACACCTTC
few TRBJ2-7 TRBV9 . CASSPRGSGDEQYF TGTGCCAGCAGCCCAAGGGGGTCGGGCGACGAGCAGTACTTC
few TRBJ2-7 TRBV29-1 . CSVASRTAGPHYEQYF TGCAGCGTCGCCTCCCGGACGGCAGGGCCCCACTACGAGCAGTACTTC
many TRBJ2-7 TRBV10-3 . CAIGSYEQYF TGTGCCATCGGTTCCTACGAGCAGTACTTC
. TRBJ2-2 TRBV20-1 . CSARVGRGSESNTGELFF TGCAGTGCTAGAGTGGGCAGGGGATCAGAATCGAACACCGGGGAGCTGTTTTTT
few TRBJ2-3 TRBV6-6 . CASRSGATDTQYF TGTGCCAGCCGTTCCGGGGCTACAGATACGCAGTATTTT
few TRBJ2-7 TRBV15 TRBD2 CATSNYKKGTSGSHEQYF TGTGCCACCAGCAATTACAAGAAAGGGACTAGCGGGAGCCACGAGCAGTACTTC
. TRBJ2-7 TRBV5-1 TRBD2 CASSRMASGSEQYF TGCGCCAGCAGTCGGATGGCTAGCGGGAGCGAGCAGTACTTC
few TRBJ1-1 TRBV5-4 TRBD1 CASSSAGGASTEAFF TGTGCCAGCAGCTCCGCAGGGGGCGCGAGCACTGAAGCTTTCTTT
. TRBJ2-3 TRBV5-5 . CASSPDGGHTQYF TGTGCCAGCAGCCCAGATGGGGGACATACGCAGTATTTT
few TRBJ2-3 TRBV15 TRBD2 CATSPRGGTSGIITDTQYF TGTGCCACCAGCCCCAGGGGCGGGACTAGCGGGATCATCACAGATACGCAGTATTTT
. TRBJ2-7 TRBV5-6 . CASKIGSRSYEQYF TGTGCCAGCAAAATTGGGAGCCGCTCCTACGAGCAGTACTTC
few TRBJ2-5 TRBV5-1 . CASSSHQETQYF TGCGCCAGCAGCTCCCACCAAGAGACCCAGTACTTC
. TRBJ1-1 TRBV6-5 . CASSYPDIGSTEAFF TGTGCCAGCAGTTATCCGGACATCGGGAGCACTGAAGCTTTCTTT
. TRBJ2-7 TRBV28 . CASSRGRDYEQYF TGTGCCAGCAGTCGGGGCCGGGACTACGAGCAGTACTTC
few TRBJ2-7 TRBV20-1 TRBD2 CSARPRRTSDPYEQYF TGCAGTGCTAGACCCCGCCGGACTAGCGACCCCTACGAGCAGTACTTC
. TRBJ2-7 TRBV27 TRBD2 CASSNSGISEQYF TGTGCCAGCAGTAATAGCGGGATAAGCGAGCAGTACTTC
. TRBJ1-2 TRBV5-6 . CASSLEDGYTF TGTGCCAGCAGCTTGGAAGACGGCTACACCTTC
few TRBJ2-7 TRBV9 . CASSPFAGSSYEQYF TGTGCCAGCAGCCCTTTCGCGGGTTCCTCCTACGAGCAGTACTTC
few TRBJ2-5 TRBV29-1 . CSVEDEEDQETQYF TGCAGCGTTGAAGATGAGGAGGACCAAGAGACCCAGTACTTC
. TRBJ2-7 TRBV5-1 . CASSLVGEAQYF TGCGCCAGCAGCTTGGTGGGGGAAGCGCAGTACTTC
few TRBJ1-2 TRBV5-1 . CASSLDIPNYGYTF TGCGCCAGCAGCTTGGACATCCCGAACTATGGCTACACCTTC
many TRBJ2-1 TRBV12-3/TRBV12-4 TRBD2 CASSSETSGGSRFF TGTGCCAGCAGTAGTGAGACTAGCGGGGGGTCTCGGTTCTTC
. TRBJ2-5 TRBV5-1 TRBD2 CASSLSGTSGAETQYF TGCGCCAGCAGCTTGTCCGGGACTAGCGGGGCGGAGACCCAGTACTTC
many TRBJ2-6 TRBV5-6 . CASSLTGTLSGANVLTF TGTGCCAGCAGCTTGACGGGTACACTCTCTGGGGCCAACGTCCTGACTTTC
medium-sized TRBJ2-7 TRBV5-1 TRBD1 CASSSGGYEQYF TGTGCCAGCAGTTCAGGGGGCTACGAGCAGTACTTC
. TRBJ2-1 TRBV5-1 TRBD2 CASSWGGLARDNEQFF TGCGCCAGCAGCTGGGGGGGACTAGCGAGAGACAATGAGCAGTTCTTC
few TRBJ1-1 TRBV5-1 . CASSSGELNTEAFF TGCGCCAGCAGCTCAGGGGAGTTGAACACTGAAGCTTTCTTT